What follows is one T cell receptor (beta chain) and its context. This entry comes from a study of technical replicates of blood from a few donors. Germline V gene data show CDR1 as SGDLS and CDR2 as YYNGEE. Trimming left V 5 bases short and J 5 bases short, with 8 bases between. The CDR3 consists of 12 residues. Clones were read by immunoSEQ multiplex PCR, and TCRdb kept only the in-frame ones, dropping some. The sample yields around 76,000 clones, over 95% seen once. The genes are TRBV9 and TRBJ2-1; no firm D call. The sequenced sample was T cells isolated from PBMCs. The receptor was derived from a human donor in good health. The CDR3 loop reads CASSATDNEQFF. The DNA of the CDR3 is TGTGCCAGCAGTGCTACTGACAATGAGCAGTTCTTC.